This TCR beta chain stems from a study of patients and donors after allogeneic stem cell transplantation. TCRdb processed the RT-PCR reads anew with MiXCR; each CDR3 protein has one entry. The sample records a few hundred thousand distinct CDR3 sequences, more than 35% being singletons. The sample was blood, either unsorted or a sorted T cell fraction (not recorded which). This clonotype was obtained from a human donor who was either an allogeneic HSCT recipient or a stem cell or donor lymphocyte infusion donor (not recorded which). It is not recorded whose cells these are; they may come from a transplant donor.

The CDR3 protein is CASSQDLLLSYEQYF. The CDR3 DNA reads as TGTGCCAGCAGCCAAGATCTTCTCCTCTCCTACGAGCAGTACTTC. J is TRBJ2-7 and V is TRBV4-2; no definite D call. This CDR3 has 15 amino acids. Germline V gives CDR1 LGHNA, CDR2 YNFKEQ. V shed 0 bases and J shed 0 bases, with 9 bases lying between them.